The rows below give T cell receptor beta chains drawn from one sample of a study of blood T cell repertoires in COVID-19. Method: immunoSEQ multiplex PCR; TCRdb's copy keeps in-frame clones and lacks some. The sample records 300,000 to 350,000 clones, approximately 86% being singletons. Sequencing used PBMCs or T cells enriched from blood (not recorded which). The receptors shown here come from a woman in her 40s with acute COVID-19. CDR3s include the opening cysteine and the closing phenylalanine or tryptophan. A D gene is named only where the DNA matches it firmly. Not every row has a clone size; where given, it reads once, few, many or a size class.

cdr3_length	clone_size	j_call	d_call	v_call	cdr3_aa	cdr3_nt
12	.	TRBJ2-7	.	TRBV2	CASRRDSYEQYF	TGTGCCAGCAGACGGGACTCCTACGAGCAGTACTTC
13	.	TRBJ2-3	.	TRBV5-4	CASRSTGTDTQYF	TGTGCCAGCAGGTCGACCGGGACAGATACGCAGTATTTT
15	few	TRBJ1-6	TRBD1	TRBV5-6	CASSYGQAINSPLHF	TGTGCCAGCAGCTACGGACAGGCAATTAATTCACCCCTCCACTTT
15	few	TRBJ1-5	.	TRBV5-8	CASSLGVQGNQPQHF	TGTGCCAGCAGCTTGGGGGTACAGGGCAATCAGCCCCAGCATTTT
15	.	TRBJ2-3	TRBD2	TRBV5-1	CASSLLLAGPDTQYF	TGCGCCAGCAGCTTGTTACTAGCGGGGCCAGATACGCAGTATTTT
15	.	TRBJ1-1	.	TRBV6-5	CASSPRGEYMTEAFF	TGTGCCAGCAGCCCCAGGGGCGAATATATGACTGAAGCTTTCTTT
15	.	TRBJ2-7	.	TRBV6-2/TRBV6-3	CASSATGPARVEQYF	TGTGCCAGCAGTGCCACCGGGCCCGCGCGGGTGGAGCAGTACTTC
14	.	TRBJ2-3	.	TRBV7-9	CASSLRQARDTQYF	TGTGCCAGCAGTCTGCGACAGGCGAGAGATACGCAGTATTTT
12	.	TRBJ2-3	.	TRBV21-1	CASGGGTDTQYF	TGTGCTAGCGGGGGCGGCACAGATACGCAGTATTTT
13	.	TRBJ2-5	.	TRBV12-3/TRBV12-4	CASSPAKGETQYF	TGTGCCAGCAGTCCTGCTAAGGGGGAGACCCAGTACTTC
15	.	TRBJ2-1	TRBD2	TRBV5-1	CASSPGLAGVNEQFF	TGCGCCAGCAGCCCCGGACTAGCGGGGGTAAATGAGCAGTTCTTC
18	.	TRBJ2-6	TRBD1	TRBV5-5	CASSLDGTGGFRANVLTF	TGTGCCAGCAGCTTGGATGGGACAGGGGGGTTTCGGGCCAACGTCCTGACTTTC
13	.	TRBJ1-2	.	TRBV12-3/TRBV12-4	CASSLILYYGYTF	TGTGCCAGCAGTTTAATACTGTACTATGGCTACACCTTC
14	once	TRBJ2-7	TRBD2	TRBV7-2	CASSWLAGSDEQYF	TGTGCCAGCAGTTGGCTAGCGGGATCAGACGAGCAGTACTTC
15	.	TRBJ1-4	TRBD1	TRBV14	CASSQVVGTAEKLFF	TGTGCCAGCAGCCAAGTTGTTGGGACAGCCGAAAAACTGTTTTTT
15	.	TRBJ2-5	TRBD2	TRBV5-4	CASSSSGGARETQYF	TGTGCCAGCAGCTCTAGCGGGGGGGCCAGGGAGACCCAGTACTTC
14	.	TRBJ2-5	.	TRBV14	CASSQDGGRVAQYF	TGTGCCAGCAGCCAAGATGGGGGCAGGGTAGCCCAGTACTTC
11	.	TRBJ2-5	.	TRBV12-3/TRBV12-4	CASSSRETQYF	TGTGCCAGCAGTTCACGGGAGACCCAGTACTTC
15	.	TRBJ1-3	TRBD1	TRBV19	CASSTQQGTGNTIYF	TGTGCCAGTAGTACCCAACAGGGGACTGGAAACACCATATATTTT
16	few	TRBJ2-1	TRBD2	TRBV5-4	CASSHLAGASYNEQFF	TGTGCCAGCAGCCATTTAGCGGGAGCCAGCTACAATGAGCAGTTCTTC
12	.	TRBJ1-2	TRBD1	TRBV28	CASSRQGYGYTF	TGTGCCAGCAGTAGACAGGGCTATGGCTACACCTTC
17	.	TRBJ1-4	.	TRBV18	CASSPQKGAPGSEKLFF	TGTGCCAGCTCACCACAGAAAGGAGCACCCGGAAGTGAAAAACTGTTTTTT
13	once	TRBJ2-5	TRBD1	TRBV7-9	CASSVRGRETQYF	TGTGCCAGCAGCGTCAGGGGGCGAGAGACCCAGTACTTC